What follows are 23 T cell receptor beta chains derived from one specimen sequenced in a study of siplizumab effects on memory and regulatory T cells. TCRdb's table, derived via immunoSEQ multiplex PCR, lists solely in-frame clones and lacks some. The table shows about 100,000 clones, with 80% to 95% occurring only once. The sequencing sample was made of non-Treg CD4+ T cells sorted from blood. The receptors shown here come from a human donor in good health.

This rearrangement joins TRBV19 to TRBJ1-5, with no clear D. Trimming removed 3 bases at V and 2 bases at J, with 11 bases between. The CDR3 runs 15 residues. Germline CDR1 reads LNHDA; CDR2 reads SQIVND (reference sequence). The CDR3 DNA reads TGTGCCAGTAGTATCGTCGGTGGAGGCAATCAGCCCCAGCATTTT. It specifies CASSIVGGGNQPQHF.

The chain combines TRBV6-6 with TRBJ2-7; TRBD1 matches 7 bases. Germline lookup yields CDR1 MNHNY and CDR2 SVGAGI (reference sequence). After removal of 5 bases from V and 3 bases from J, the junction contained 1 base not matched to a gene. This CDR3 region has 12 residues. CDR3 residues: CASSRDSYEQYF. For the CDR3, the DNA is TGTGCCAGCAGTCGGGACAGCTACGAGCAGTACTTC.

This chain connects TRBV11-3 to TRBJ2-7, with D perhaps TRBD2 (5 bases). Trimming cost V 5 bases and J 6 bases, with 14 bases left between them. Germline V gene sequence: CDR1 SGHNT, CDR2 YENEEA. CDR3 length: 13 amino acids. The CDR3 is CASSPGPGSEQYF. DNA of the CDR3: TGTGCCAGCAGCCCCGGACCGGGGTCCGAGCAGTACTTC. Drawing the rest from reference TRBV11-3 and TRBJ2-7, the complete variable domain is EAGVVQSPRYKIIEKKQPVAFWCNPISGHNTLYWYLQNLGQGPELLIRYENEEAVDDSQLPKDRFSAERLKGVDSTLKIQPAELGDSAVYLCASSPGPGSEQYFGPGTRLTVT.

This clone was seen only a few times. The chain employs TRBV6-4 and TRBJ1-1, with 9 positions matching TRBD1. Germline V gene sequence: CDR1 MRHNA, CDR2 SNTAGT. The CDR3 runs to 14 residues. With V trimmed by 7 bases and J by 3 bases, 6 bases remained unmatched. CDR3 region: CASTRDRAHTEAFF. CDR3 nucleotide sequence: TGTGCCAGCACCAGGGACAGGGCACACACTGAAGCTTTCTTT.

The chain links TRBV21-1 to TRBJ2-1; the D call TRBD1 from the table was never checked on the DNA. TRBV21-1 constitutes a pseudogene. The CDR3 is 15 residues long. CDR3 amino acids: CASSLSGTGLFEQFF. CDR3 in DNA: TGTGCCAGCAGCCTTTCCGGGACAGGGTTATTTGAGCAGTTCTTC.

This chain joins TRBV12-5 and TRBJ2-1, with D tentatively TRBD1 (5 bases). The V gene lost 5 bases and the J gene lost 5 bases, with 13 bases spanning the gap. This CDR3 spans 14 amino acids. Per the germline V gene, CDR1 is LGHNT and CDR2 is FRNRAP. CDR3 amino acids: CASGHVQGNNEQFF. The CDR3 coding sequence is TGTGCTAGTGGTCATGTCCAGGGTAACAATGAGCAGTTCTTC.

This chain links TRBV30 with TRBJ2-7; 13 positions match TRBD2. The CDR3 sequence is 14 residues long. V shed 4 bases, J shed 3 bases, and the junction held 3 bases outside the gene matches. Per the germline V gene, CDR1 is GTSNPN and CDR2 is SVGIG (reference sequence). CDR3 coding DNA: TGTGCCTGGACCCGGACTAGCGGGAGCTACGAGCAGTACTTC. This gives the protein CAWTRTSGSYEQYF. Full variable domain (remainder filled in from reference TRBV30 and TRBJ2-7): SQTIHQWPATLVQPVGSPLSLECTVEGTSNPNLYWYRQAAGRGLQLLFYSVGIGQISSEVPQNLSASRPQDRQFILSSKKLLLSDSGFYLCAWTRTSGSYEQYFGPGTRLTVT.

This chain joins TRBV7-3 and TRBJ2-7, with 11 bases that match TRBD2. Germline-derived CDR1 and CDR2 are SGHTA and FQGTGA. The CDR3 is 15 amino acids. With V trimmed by 5 bases and J by 2 bases, 5 bases remained unmatched. DNA for the CDR3: TGTGCCAGCAGCCGGACTAGCGGGCCTCCCTACGAGCAGTACTTC. Amino acids: CASSRTSGPPYEQYF.

The rearrangement links TRBV5-1 to TRBJ2-3; D gene uncertain. In germline, CDR1 is SGHRS, CDR2 YFSETQ. V gave up 0 bases and J gave up 0 bases, with 8 bases separating them. This CDR3 region has 15 residues. CDR3 sequence: CASSLVDSSTDTQYF. The CDR3 nucleotides are TGCGCCAGCAGCTTGGTAGATTCTAGCACAGATACGCAGTATTTT.

The V and J genes are TRBV14 and TRBJ2-4; perhaps TRBD1 as D (5 bases). V lost 8 bases, J lost 0 bases, and 26 bases lay in between. The CDR3 extends over 19 amino acids. Germline-derived CDR1 and CDR2 are SGHDN and FVKESK. The CDR3 coding sequence is TGTGCCAGCCTAAAAAGGACAACGAAAGGCCCACTAGCCAAAAACATTCAGTACTTC. It is translated as CASLKRTTKGPLAKNIQYF.

The chain combines TRBV5-4 with TRBJ2-7; 8 bases are shared with TRBD1. Germline trimming cut 3 bases from V and 3 bases from J; bases unmatched to any gene: 5. The CDR3 sequence is 14 residues long. Per germline, CDR1 SGHNT and CDR2 YYREEE (reference sequence). The CDR3 DNA follows: TGTGCCAGCAGCTCCCCGGGACAGGACTACGAGCAGTACTTC. Translated: CASSSPGQDYEQYF.

The J gene is TRBJ1-3, the V gene TRBV9, with D unclear. V lost 1 base, J lost 4 bases, and 21 bases lay in between. Germline assignment: CDR1 SGDLS and CDR2 YYNGEE. The CDR3 has 18 residues. Here the CDR3 reads CASSVSAGSSAYGNTIYF. The CDR3 nucleotides read TGTGCCAGCAGCGTATCTGCCGGGTCCAGCGCTTACGGAAACACCATATATTTT.

V and J are TRBV18 and TRBJ1-1; TRBD1 is a possible D gene (5 bases). The germline V gene encodes CDR1 KGHSH and CDR2 LQKENI. This CDR3 contains 13 residues. V gave up 3 bases and J gave up 5 bases, with 10 bases separating them. CDR3 sequence reads: CASSPVRETEAFF. DNA for the CDR3: TGTGCCAGCTCACCGGTCAGGGAAACTGAAGCTTTCTTT.

The CDR3 nucleotides are TGTGCCAGCACACGGGAGGTCTCCTACAATGAGCAGTTCTTC. Translating it yields CASTREVSYNEQFF. The chain has TRBV28 and TRBJ2-1; TRBD2 matches at 7 bases. The germline CDR1 and CDR2 sequences are MDHEN and SYDVKM. This CDR3 has 14 amino acids. V was pared by 7 bases and J by 0 bases, with 3 bases of the junction left unmatched.

This clone was seen a single time. The CDR3 protein is CASSLKGLAGVNEQFF. The DNA for the CDR3 is TGTGCCAGCAGCCTTAAAGGACTAGCGGGAGTCAATGAGCAGTTCTTC. The chain is built from TRBV7-2 and TRBJ2-1; TRBD2 matches at 13 bases. The trim removed 5 bases at V and 6 bases at J, leaving 7 bases unmatched. The CDR3 covers 16 residues. CDR1 and CDR2 from the germline V gene are SGHTA and FQGNSA.

V gene TRBV11-3 combines with J gene TRBJ2-3; 8 bases align to TRBD1. CDR1 SGHNT and CDR2 YENEEA come from the germline V gene. The CDR3 consists of 15 residues. V trimming: 6 bases; J trimming: 3 bases; junction bases outside the gene matches: 8. The CDR3 bases are TGTGCCAGCAGTTTAACGACAGGGGCAACAGATACGCAGTATTTT. Its protein product is CASSLTTGATDTQYF.

J is TRBJ2-1 and V is TRBV28, with 8 bases identical to TRBD1. Germline loops: CDR1 MDHEN, CDR2 SYDVKM. The CDR3 has 14 amino acids. Losses at the gene ends were 5 bases for V and 7 bases for J; bases not matched to a gene: 7. This chain's CDR3 is CASSGGQGGNEQFF. Written as DNA, the CDR3 is TGTGCCAGCAGTGGTGGACAGGGTGGTAATGAGCAGTTCTTC. Variable domain in full (rest from reference TRBV28 and TRBJ2-1): DVKVTQSSRYLVKRTGEKVFLECVQDMDHENMFWYRQDPGLGLRLIYFSYDVKMKEKGDIPEGYSVSREKKERFSLILESASTNQTSMYLCASSGGQGGNEQFFGPGTRLTVL.

The genes are TRBV7-2 and TRBJ2-2; D is uncertain. The CDR3 runs 16 residues. V lost 3 bases and J 4 bases, leaving 15 bases between the germline ends. Germline V gene sequence: CDR1 SGHTA, CDR2 FQGNSA. The chain's CDR3 is CASSFQLSVITGELFF. The CDR3, as DNA: TGTGCCAGCAGCTTTCAACTTTCGGTAATCACCGGGGAGCTGTTTTTT.

The rearrangement links TRBV7-3 to TRBJ2-1, with D unresolved. The germline CDR1 and CDR2 sequences are SGHTA and FQGTGA. The CDR3 has 14 residues. Trimming shortened V by 2 bases and J by 5 bases, and 10 bases separated the two germline ends. The CDR3 DNA reads TGTGCCAGCAGCTTATTAGATTCAAACAATGAGCAGTTCTTC. It is translated as CASSLLDSNNEQFF. The full variable domain, completed using reference TRBV7-3 and TRBJ2-1, is GAGVSQTPSNKVTEKGKYVELRCDPISGHTALYWYRQSLGQGPEFLIYFQGTGAADDSGLPNDRFFAVRPEGSVSTLKIQRTERGDSAVYLCASSLLDSNNEQFFGPGTRLTVL.

As to this clone: Other DNA sequences from this sample encode an identical CDR3 as well. V is TRBV19 and J is TRBJ2-3, with TRBD2 identical over 7 bases. Unmatched junction bases numbered 2, after V lost 1 base and J lost 1 base. This CDR3 is 15 amino acids long. The V gene's germline CDR1 is LNHDA and CDR2 SQIVND (reference sequence). The CDR3 bases are TGTGCCAGTAGTATAGCTAGCGGTGGCACAGATACGCAGTATTTT. The encoded protein is CASSIASGGTDTQYF.

The chain is built from TRBV6-1 and TRBJ2-1; D is uncertain. The germline gives CDR1 MNHNS, CDR2 SASEGT. V gave up 6 bases and J gave up 6 bases, with 18 bases separating them. This CDR3 contains 15 residues. Here the CDR3 reads CASRTGPVEGNEQFF. The CDR3 DNA reads as TGTGCCAGCAGAACCGGCCCGGTCGAAGGCAATGAGCAGTTCTTC.

This sequence joins TRBV6-1 and TRBJ1-2; 7 bases fit TRBD1. CDR1 is MNHNS, CDR2 SASEGT, per germline. This CDR3 is 13 amino acids long. J was trimmed by 3 bases and V by 6 bases; bases with no gene match: 4. Here the CDR3 reads CASRVGQDYGYTF. CDR3 nucleotide sequence: TGTGCCAGCAGAGTCGGACAGGACTATGGCTACACCTTC.

The J gene is TRBJ2-7, the V gene TRBV6-5, with 7 nucleotides matching TRBD2. The CDR3 contains 15 residues. Trimming at V came to 7 bases and at J to 2 bases, leaving 11 bases not matched to a gene. The germline CDR1 and CDR2 sequences are MNHEY and SVGAGI. Here the CDR3 reads CASTPYGGSPYEQYF. The CDR3, as DNA: TGTGCCAGCACCCCCTACGGCGGGAGTCCCTACGAGCAGTACTTC.